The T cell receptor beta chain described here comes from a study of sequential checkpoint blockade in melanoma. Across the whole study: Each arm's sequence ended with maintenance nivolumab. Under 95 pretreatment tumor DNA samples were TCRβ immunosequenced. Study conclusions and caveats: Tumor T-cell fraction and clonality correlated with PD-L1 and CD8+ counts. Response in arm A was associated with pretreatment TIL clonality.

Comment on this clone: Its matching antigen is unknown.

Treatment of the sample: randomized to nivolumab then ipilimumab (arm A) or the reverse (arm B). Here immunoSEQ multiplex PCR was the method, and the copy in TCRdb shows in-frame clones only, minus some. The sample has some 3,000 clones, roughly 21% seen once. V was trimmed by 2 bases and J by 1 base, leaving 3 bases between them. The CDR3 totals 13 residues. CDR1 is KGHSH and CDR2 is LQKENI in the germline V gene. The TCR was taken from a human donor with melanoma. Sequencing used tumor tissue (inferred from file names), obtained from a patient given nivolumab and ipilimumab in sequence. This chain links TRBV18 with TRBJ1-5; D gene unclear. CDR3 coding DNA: TGTGCCAGCTCACCAGACAGCAATCAGCCCCAGCATTTT. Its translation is CASSPDSNQPQHF.